Included here is one T cell receptor beta chain sequence, with context. The data are from a study of blood T cell repertoires in COVID-19. Looking at the study overall: Researchers got acute and convalescent COVID-19 samples from the United States, Italy and Spain.

Measured with immunoSEQ multiplex PCR; TCRdb has only the in-frame clones, and not every one. The repertoire holds more than 70,000 clones, with 86% as singletons. Trimming cost V 3 bases and J 4 bases, with 10 bases left between them. CDR3 length: 14 residues. Germline loops: CDR1 MNHEY, CDR2 SMNVEV (reference sequence). Sequenced: peripheral blood. The J gene is TRBJ2-1, the V gene TRBV27; D might be TRBD2 (5 bases). The origin of this receptor is a woman aged 80 or over in a cohort sampled during active or convalescent COVID-19. This chain's CDR3 is CASSFLPGYNEQFF. The DNA for the CDR3 is TGTGCCAGCAGTTTCCTCCCGGGGTACAATGAGCAGTTCTTC.